The subject of this entry is one T cell receptor (beta chain). As yet, its antigen is unknown. The data originate from a study of T cell responses to AZD1222 COVID-19 vaccine. Whole-study results and caveats: Spike-wide vaccine-associated CD4 TCRs dominated at 160-218 and 743-854. Targets within unmutated variant regions were reportedly found for nearly half of spike-specific TCRs.

Measured with immunoSEQ multiplex PCR; TCRdb has only the in-frame clones, and not every one. The table lists approximately 150,000 clones, approximately 95% of them singletons. This clonotype was sampled from an adult in good health. This specimen was peripheral blood, taken on day 0 of MenACWY control vaccination.

The CDR3 loop reads CASRSSGSYNEQFF. CDR3 DNA: TGCGCCAGCAGGTCTAGCGGGTCGTACAATGAGCAGTTCTTC. The chain couples TRBV5-1 to TRBJ2-1; 8 nucleotides agree with TRBD2. The V segment lost 5 bases and the J segment 4 bases; nucleotides outside the gene matches: 5. The CDR3 length is 14 residues. Germline CDR1 reads SGHRS; CDR2 reads YFSETQ.